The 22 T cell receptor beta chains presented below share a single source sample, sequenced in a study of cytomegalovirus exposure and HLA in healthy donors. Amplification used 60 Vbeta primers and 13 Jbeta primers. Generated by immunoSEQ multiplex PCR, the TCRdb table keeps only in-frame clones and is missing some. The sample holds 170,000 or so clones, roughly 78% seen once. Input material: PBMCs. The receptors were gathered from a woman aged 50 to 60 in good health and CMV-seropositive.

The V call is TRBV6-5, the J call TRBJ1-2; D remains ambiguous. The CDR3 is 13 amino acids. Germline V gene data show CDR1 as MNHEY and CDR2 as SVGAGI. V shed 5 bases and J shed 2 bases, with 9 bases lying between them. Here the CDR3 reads CASSVTTNYGYTF. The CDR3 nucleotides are TGTGCCAGCAGTGTTACAACCAACTATGGCTACACCTTC.

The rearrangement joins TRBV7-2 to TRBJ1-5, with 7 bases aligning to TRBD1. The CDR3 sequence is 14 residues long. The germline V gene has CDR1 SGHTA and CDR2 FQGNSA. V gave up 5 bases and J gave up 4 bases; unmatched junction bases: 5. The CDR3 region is CASSRQGGNQPQHF. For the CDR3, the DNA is TGTGCCAGCAGCAGACAGGGCGGGAATCAGCCCCAGCATTTT.

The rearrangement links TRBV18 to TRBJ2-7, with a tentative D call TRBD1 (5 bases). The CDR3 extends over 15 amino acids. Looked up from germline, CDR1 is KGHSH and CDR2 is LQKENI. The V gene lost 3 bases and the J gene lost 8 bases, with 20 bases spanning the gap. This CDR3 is CASSPEIPLQGKQYF. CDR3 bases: TGTGCCAGCTCACCGGAGATTCCTTTGCAGGGAAAGCAGTACTTC.

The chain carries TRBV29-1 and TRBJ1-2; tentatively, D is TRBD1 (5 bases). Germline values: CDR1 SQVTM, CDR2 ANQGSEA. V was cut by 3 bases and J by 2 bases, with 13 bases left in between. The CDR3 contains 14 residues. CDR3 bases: TGCAGCGTTGATGGGGCGGGAGGAAACTATGGCTACACCTTC. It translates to CSVDGAGGNYGYTF. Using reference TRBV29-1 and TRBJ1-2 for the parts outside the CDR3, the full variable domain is SAVISQKPSRDICQRGTSLTIQCQVDSQVTMMFWYRQQPGQSLTLIATANQGSEATYESGFVIDKFPISRPNLTFSTLTVSNMSPEDSSIYLCSVDGAGGNYGYTFGSGTRLTVV.

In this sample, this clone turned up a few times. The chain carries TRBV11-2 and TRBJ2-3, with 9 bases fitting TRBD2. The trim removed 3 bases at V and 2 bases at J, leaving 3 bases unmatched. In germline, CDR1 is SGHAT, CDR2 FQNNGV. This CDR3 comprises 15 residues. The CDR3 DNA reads TGTGCCAGCAGCTTGAGGACTAGCGTCACAGATACGCAGTATTTT. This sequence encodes CASSLRTSVTDTQYF. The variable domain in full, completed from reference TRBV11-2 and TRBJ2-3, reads EAGVAQSPRYKIIEKRQSVAFWCNPISGHATLYWYQQILGQGPKLLIQFQNNGVVDDSQLPKDRFSAERLKGVDSTLKIQPAKLEDSAVYLCASSLRTSVTDTQYFGPGTRLTVL.

CDR3 coding DNA: TGCGCCAGCAGCTCCCAAAGCGGAGATACGCAGTATTTT. This translates into CASSSQSGDTQYF. The chain is built from TRBV5-1 and TRBJ2-3, with D possibly matching TRBD2 (5 bases). Trimming cost V 3 bases and J 5 bases, with 10 bases left between them. CDR1 is SGHRS and CDR2 is YFSETQ in the germline V gene. The CDR3 is 13 residues long.

CDR3 loop: CASSSPGRGYTF. The CDR3 DNA sequence: TGTGCCAGCAGTTCTCCTGGGCGAGGCTACACCTTC. The V gene is TRBV6-5, the J gene TRBJ1-2; no clear D gene. The V gene lost 4 bases and the J gene lost 8 bases, with 11 bases spanning the gap. CDR3 length equals 12 residues. Germline-derived CDR1 and CDR2 are MNHEY and SVGAGI.

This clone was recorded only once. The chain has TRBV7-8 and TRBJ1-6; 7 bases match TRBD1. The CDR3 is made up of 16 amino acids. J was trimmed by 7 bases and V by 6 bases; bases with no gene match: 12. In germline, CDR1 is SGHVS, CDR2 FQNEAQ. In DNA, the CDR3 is TGTGCCAGCAGGCCTGCGGCCGGGACAGCGAATTCACCCCTCCACTTT. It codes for CASRPAAGTANSPLHF.

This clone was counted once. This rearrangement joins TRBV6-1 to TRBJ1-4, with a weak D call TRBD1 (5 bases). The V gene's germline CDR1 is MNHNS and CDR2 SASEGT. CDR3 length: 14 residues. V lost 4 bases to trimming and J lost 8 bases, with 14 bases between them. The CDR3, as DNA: TGTGCCAGCAGTGCTACAGGACGCTACGAAAAACTGTTTTTT. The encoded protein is CASSATGRYEKLFF.

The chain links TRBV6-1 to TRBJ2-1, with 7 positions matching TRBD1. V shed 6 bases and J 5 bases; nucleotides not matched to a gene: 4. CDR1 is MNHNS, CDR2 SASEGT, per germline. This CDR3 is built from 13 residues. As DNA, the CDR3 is TGTGCCAGCAGCCTGGGACAGAACAATGAGCAGTTCTTC. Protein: CASSLGQNNEQFF.

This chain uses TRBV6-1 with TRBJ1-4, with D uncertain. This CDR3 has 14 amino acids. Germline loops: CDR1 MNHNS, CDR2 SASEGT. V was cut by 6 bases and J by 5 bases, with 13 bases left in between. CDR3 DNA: TGTGCCAGCAGCGCCAACCTTGAGAATGAAAAACTGTTTTTT. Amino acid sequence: CASSANLENEKLFF.

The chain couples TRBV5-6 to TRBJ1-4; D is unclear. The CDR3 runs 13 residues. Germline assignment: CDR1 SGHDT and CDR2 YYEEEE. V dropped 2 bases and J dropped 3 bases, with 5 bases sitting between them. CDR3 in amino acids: CASSLQSNEKLFF. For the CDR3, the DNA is TGTGCCAGCAGCTTACAGTCTAATGAAAAACTGTTTTTT.

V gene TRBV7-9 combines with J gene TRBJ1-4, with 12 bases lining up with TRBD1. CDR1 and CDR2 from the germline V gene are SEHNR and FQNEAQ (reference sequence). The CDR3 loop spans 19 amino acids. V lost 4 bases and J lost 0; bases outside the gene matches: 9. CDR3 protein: CASSYRDRGRRSTNEKLFF. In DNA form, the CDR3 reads TGTGCCAGCAGCTACCGGGACAGGGGGCGAAGATCAACTAATGAAAAACTGTTTTTT.

The CDR3 loop is CASSAGTGGFGANVLTF. The DNA for the CDR3 is TGTGCCAGTAGTGCCGGGACAGGGGGCTTTGGGGCCAACGTCCTGACTTTC. The chain links TRBV19 to TRBJ2-6; 12 nucleotides match TRBD1. Germline CDR1 is LNHDA and CDR2 is SQIVND (reference sequence). Unmatched junction bases numbered 5, after V lost 5 bases and J lost 3 bases. The CDR3 sequence is 17 residues long.

CDR3 residues: CASSLVVRGLSEKLFF. DNA of the CDR3: TGTGCCAGCAGCTTGGTTGTCCGGGGTTTAAGCGAAAAACTGTTTTTT. V gene TRBV5-4 combines with J gene TRBJ1-4; D is undetermined. Germline assignment: CDR1 SGHNT and CDR2 YYREEE (reference sequence). The CDR3 runs to 16 residues. The V gene lost 0 bases and the J gene lost 8 bases, with 17 bases spanning the gap.

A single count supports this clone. CDR3 bases: TGTGCCAGCAGCTTTAGTCTTACAGGGGGCAACACTGAAGCTTTCTTT. Protein product: CASSFSLTGGNTEAFF. This chain links TRBV11-2 with TRBJ1-1; 9 bases agree with TRBD1. The V gene end was trimmed by 3 bases and the J gene end by 2 bases; junction bases not matched to a gene: 7. CDR3 length equals 16 residues. From germline, CDR1 is SGHAT and CDR2 FQNNGV.

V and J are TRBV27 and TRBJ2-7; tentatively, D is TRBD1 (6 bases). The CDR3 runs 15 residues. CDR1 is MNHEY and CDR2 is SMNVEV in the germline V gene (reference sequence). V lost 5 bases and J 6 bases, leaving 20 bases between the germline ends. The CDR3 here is CASSRSTGASPEQYF. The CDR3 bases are TGTGCCAGCAGTCGATCGACAGGAGCCTCCCCCGAGCAGTACTTC.

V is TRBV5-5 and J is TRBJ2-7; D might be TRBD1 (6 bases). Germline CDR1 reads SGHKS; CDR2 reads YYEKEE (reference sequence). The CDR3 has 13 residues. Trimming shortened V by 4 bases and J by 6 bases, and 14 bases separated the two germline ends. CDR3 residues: CASSPWVGAEQYF. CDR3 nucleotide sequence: TGTGCCAGCAGCCCTTGGGTGGGGGCCGAGCAGTACTTC.

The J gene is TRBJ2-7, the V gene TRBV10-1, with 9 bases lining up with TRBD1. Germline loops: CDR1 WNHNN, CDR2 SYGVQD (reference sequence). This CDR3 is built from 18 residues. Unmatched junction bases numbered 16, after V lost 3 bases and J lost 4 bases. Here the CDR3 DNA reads TGCGCCAGCAGTGACCTAGGGACAGGGTTCAGCACCGGATACGAGCAGTACTTC. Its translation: CASSDLGTGFSTGYEQYF.

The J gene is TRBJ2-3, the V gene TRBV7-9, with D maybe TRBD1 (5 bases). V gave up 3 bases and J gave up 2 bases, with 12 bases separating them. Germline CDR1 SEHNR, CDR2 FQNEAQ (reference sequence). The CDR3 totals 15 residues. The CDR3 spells CASSLGTGYTDTQYF. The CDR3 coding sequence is TGTGCCAGCAGCTTGGGTACAGGCTACACAGATACGCAGTATTTT.

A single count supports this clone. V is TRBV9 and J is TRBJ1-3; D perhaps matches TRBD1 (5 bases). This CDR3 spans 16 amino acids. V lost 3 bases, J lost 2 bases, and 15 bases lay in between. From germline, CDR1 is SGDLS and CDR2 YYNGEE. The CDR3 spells CASSGRDYEPGNTIYF. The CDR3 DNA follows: TGTGCCAGCAGCGGCCGGGACTATGAACCTGGAAACACCATATATTTT.

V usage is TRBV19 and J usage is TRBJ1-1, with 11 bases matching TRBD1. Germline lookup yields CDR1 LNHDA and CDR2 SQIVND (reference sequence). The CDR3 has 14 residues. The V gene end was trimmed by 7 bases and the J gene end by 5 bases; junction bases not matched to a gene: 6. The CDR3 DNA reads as TGTGCCAGTACCCCGGGACAGGGGGGGACTGAAGCTTTCTTT. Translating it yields CASTPGQGGTEAFF.